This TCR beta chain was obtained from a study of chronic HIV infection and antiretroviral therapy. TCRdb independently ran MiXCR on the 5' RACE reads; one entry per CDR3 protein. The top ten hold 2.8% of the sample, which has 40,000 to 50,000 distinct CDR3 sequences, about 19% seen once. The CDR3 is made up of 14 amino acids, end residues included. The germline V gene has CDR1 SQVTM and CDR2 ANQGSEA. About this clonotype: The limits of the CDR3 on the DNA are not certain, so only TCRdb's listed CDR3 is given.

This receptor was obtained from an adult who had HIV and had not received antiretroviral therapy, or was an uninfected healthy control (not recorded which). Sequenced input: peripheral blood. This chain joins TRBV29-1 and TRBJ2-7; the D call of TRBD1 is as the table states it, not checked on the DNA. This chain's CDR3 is CSVRRRDRGQEQYF.